Below, one T cell receptor (beta chain) is given with its context. The antigen is unknown. This sample is drawn from a study of vaccination and CD4 T cells after COVID-19. Whole-study context: Participants received two doses of either BNT162b2 or mRNA-1273 vaccine. Post-COVID samples were collected a median roughly 93 days following diagnosis, spanning 35 to 161. Cells were stimulated with overlapping spike peptide pools from SARS-CoV-2, HCoV-NL63, HCoV-OC43 and HCoV-229E.

The Oncomine TCR Beta short-read assay was applied to DNA of cultured CD4+ T cells. A single record per CDR3 protein comes from TCRdb applying MiXCR to the PCR reads. Of approximately 20,000 distinct CDR3 sequences in the sample, approximately 60% are singletons; the top ten hold around 8%. Trimming pared 8 bases from V and 5 bases from J, leaving 19 bases between. The CDR3 sequence is 16 residues long. The germline V gene has CDR1 SEHNR and CDR2 FQNEAQ (reference sequence). Described treatment: roughly 10-day PBMC culture with coronavirus spike peptide pools or control peptides (ViraFEST assay). First, ViraFEST expanded antigen-specific T cells with peptide pools, and next it sequenced the TCRs.

The chain employs TRBV7-9 and TRBJ1-6; D might be TRBD1 (5 bases). The TCR sequence derives from a human donor who had recovered from COVID-19. Sequencing input: CD4+ T cells from blood, cultured in vitro. The CDR3 nucleotides read TGTGCCAGCGGACGGGGCGCAACTTCTGATAATTCACCCCTCCACTTT. It translates to CASGRGATSDNSPLHF.